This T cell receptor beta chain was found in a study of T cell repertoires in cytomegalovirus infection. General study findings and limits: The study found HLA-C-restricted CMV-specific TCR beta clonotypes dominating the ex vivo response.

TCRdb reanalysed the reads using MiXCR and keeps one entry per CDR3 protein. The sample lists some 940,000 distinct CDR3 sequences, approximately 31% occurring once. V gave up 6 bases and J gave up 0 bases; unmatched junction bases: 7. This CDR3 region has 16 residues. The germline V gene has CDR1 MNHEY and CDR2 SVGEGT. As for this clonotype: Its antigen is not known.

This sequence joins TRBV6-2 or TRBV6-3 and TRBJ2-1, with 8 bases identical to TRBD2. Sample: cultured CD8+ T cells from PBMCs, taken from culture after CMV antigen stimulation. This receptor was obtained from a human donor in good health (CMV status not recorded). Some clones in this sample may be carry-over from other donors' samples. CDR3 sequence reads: CASSHLAGGSYNEQFF. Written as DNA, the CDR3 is TGTGCCAGCAGCCACCTTGCGGGGGGCTCCTACAATGAGCAGTTCTTC.